The 21 T cell receptor beta chains below come from one sample, sequenced in a study of blood T cell repertoires in COVID-19. Sequenced by immunoSEQ multiplex PCR; TCRdb stores in-frame clones only, minus some. The data contain approximately 45,000 clones, 87% of them seen just once; the ten biggest clones take up approximately 5%. Sequenced input: peripheral blood. These receptors all come from a human donor in a cohort sampled during active COVID-19.

The J gene is TRBJ1-4, the V gene TRBV5-1; 7 positions agree with TRBD1. V lost 4 bases to trimming and J lost 8 bases; unmatched junction nucleotides: 8. Per the germline V gene, CDR1 is SGHRS and CDR2 is YFSETQ. The CDR3 consists of 14 residues. CDR3 bases: TGCGCCAGCAGCCCCGACAGGGTAGGGGAAAAACTGTTTTTT. Its protein product is CASSPDRVGEKLFF.

The chain uses TRBV5-6 and TRBJ2-5, with 11 bases matching TRBD1. V was pared by 4 bases and J by 2 bases, with 4 bases of the junction left unmatched. The CDR3 covers 15 residues. Germline loops: CDR1 SGHDT, CDR2 YYEEEE. The CDR3 DNA is TGTGCCAGCAGCGTCCGGGACAGGGGGCAAGAGACCCAGTACTTC. Protein sequence: CASSVRDRGQETQYF.

Concerning this clone itself: Germline is not matched at one junction end, which may reflect a read error. The chain links TRBV10-3 to TRBJ2-7, with TRBD1 matching 8 bases. CDR1 ENHRY and CDR2 SYGVKD come from the germline V gene. The CDR3 has 14 residues. The DNA of the CDR3 is TGTGCCATCAGTGAGTCGGGGATTGGACAGGGACAGACCTTC. The encoded protein is CAISESGIGQGQTF.

The gene calls are TRBV7-9 and TRBJ2-1, with D possibly being TRBD1 (6 bases). Looked up from germline, CDR1 is SEHNR and CDR2 is FQNEAQ (reference sequence). Trimming shortened V by 5 bases and J by 3 bases, and 11 bases separated the two germline ends. The CDR3 consists of 14 residues. CDR3 loop: CASSLGQLYNEQFF. CDR3 coding DNA: TGTGCCAGCAGCCTCGGACAGCTCTACAATGAGCAGTTCTTC.

The V gene is TRBV7-3, the J gene TRBJ2-3, with D perhaps TRBD1 (6 bases). V was shortened by 2 bases and J by 1 base, with 10 bases between the two germline ends. Germline CDR1 SGHTA, CDR2 FQGTGA. The CDR3 runs 15 residues. CDR3 bases: TGTGCCAGCAGCTTACGGGGACAAGGCACAGATACGCAGTATTTT. Translation gives CASSLRGQGTDTQYF.

This clone was counted a single time. The chain is built from TRBV9 and TRBJ2-1; 13 nucleotides match TRBD2. Germline CDR1 reads SGDLS; CDR2 reads YYNGEE. V trimming: 4 bases; J trimming: 7 bases; junction bases outside the gene matches: 5. This CDR3 is built from 15 residues. The CDR3, as DNA: TGTGCCAGCAGCCCCACTAGCGGGAGGGGAAATGAGCAGTTCTTC. The encoded protein is CASSPTSGRGNEQFF.

This chain connects TRBV11-2 to TRBJ2-5; D is possibly TRBD1 (5 bases). The CDR3 sequence is 15 residues long. Trimming shortened V by 3 bases and J by 3 bases, and 14 bases separated the two germline ends. Germline V CDR1 and CDR2: SGHAT, FQNNGV. In DNA form, the CDR3 reads TGTGCCAGCAGCTTTGTAATAGTAGGGGAAGAGACCCAGTACTTC. This sequence encodes CASSFVIVGEETQYF.

The rearrangement joins TRBV6-2 or TRBV6-3 to TRBJ1-1, with D possibly matching TRBD1 (5 bases). With 5 bases removed from V and 4 bases from J, the gap between germline ends came to 11 bases. CDR3 length: 13 residues. The germline V gene has CDR1 MNHEY and CDR2 SVGEGT. The CDR3 reads CASSQAGRTEAFF. The CDR3 region has the DNA TGTGCCAGCAGTCAAGCAGGGCGCACTGAAGCTTTCTTT.

This clone was picked up one time. The V call is TRBV30, the J call TRBJ2-5; 8 bases map to TRBD1. The CDR3 runs to 14 residues. V shed 3 bases and J 4 bases; nucleotides not matched to a gene: 7. Germline CDR1 GTSNPN, CDR2 SVGIG (reference sequence). The CDR3 DNA sequence: TGTGCCTGGAGAATGCAGGGGGCGATAGAGACCCAGTACTTC. It specifies CAWRMQGAIETQYF.

The CDR3 protein is CASSPDSLPYEQYF. The CDR3 DNA sequence: TGTGCCAGCAGTCCCGACAGCCTCCCCTACGAGCAGTACTTC. This chain connects TRBV9 to TRBJ2-7, with a weak D call TRBD1 (5 bases). The V and J ends lost 5 bases and 2 bases respectively, with 14 bases between them. From germline, CDR1 is SGDLS and CDR2 YYNGEE. The length of the CDR3 is 14 residues.

This chain connects TRBV7-9 to TRBJ2-7, with 12 bases fitting TRBD2. V shed 5 bases, J shed 7 bases, and the junction held 9 bases outside the gene matches. Looked up from germline, CDR1 is SEHNR and CDR2 is FQNEAQ (reference sequence). CDR3 length equals 15 residues. The CDR3 nucleotides read TGTGCCAGCAGCCCTAGACTAGCGGGAGCAAGGGAGCAGTACTTC. Its protein is CASSPRLAGAREQYF.

The chain combines TRBV20-1 with TRBJ2-7; 12 bases are a match to TRBD2. Unmatched junction bases numbered 16, after V lost 6 bases and J lost 4 bases. The CDR3 loop spans 17 amino acids. Germline CDR1 is DFQATT and CDR2 is SNEGSKA (reference sequence). CDR3 sequence: CSASPGLAGPASYEQYF. The CDR3 DNA sequence: TGCAGTGCCAGTCCGGGACTAGCGGGCCCCGCCTCTTACGAGCAGTACTTC.

This clone was observed once. The chain links TRBV2 to TRBJ2-1, with D tentatively TRBD1 (7 bases). This CDR3 is 15 amino acids long. Germline CDR1 SNHLY, CDR2 FYNNEI. Trimming took 6 bases from V and 7 from J, leaving 19 bases between them. CDR3 DNA sequence: TGTGCCAGCAGACCAGGGGGGATAGGAGTTAATGAGCAGTTCTTC. This sequence encodes CASRPGGIGVNEQFF.

This rearrangement joins TRBV5-1 to TRBJ2-7; a possible D gene is TRBD2 (5 bases). This CDR3 comprises 15 residues. CDR1 SGHRS and CDR2 YFSETQ come from the germline V gene. Trimming cost V 3 bases and J 7 bases, with 20 bases left between them. CDR3 in DNA: TGCGCCAGCAGCTCGGGCGGGCTTTTGTCGGAAGAGCAGTACTTC. Amino acids: CASSSGGLLSEEQYF.

This clone was found a few times. The chain joins TRBV30 to TRBJ2-7, with a tentative D call TRBD2 (5 bases). CDR3 length: 16 amino acids. Trimming shortened V by 0 bases and J by 1 base, and 16 bases separated the two germline ends. Germline-derived CDR1 and CDR2 are GTSNPN and SVGIG (reference sequence). The CDR3 nucleotides read TGTGCCTGGAGTGTAGGCGCTAGCTCCATATCCTACGAGCAGTACTTC. It translates to CAWSVGASSISYEQYF.

V usage is TRBV6-5 and J usage is TRBJ2-7; D is undetermined. From germline, CDR1 is MNHEY and CDR2 SVGAGI. Trimming cost V 6 bases and J 0 bases, with 12 bases left between them. The CDR3 totals 14 residues. CDR3 loop: CASRRSPSSYEQYF. The CDR3 bases are TGTGCCAGCAGAAGGAGTCCCTCCTCCTACGAGCAGTACTTC.

This clone came up once. The chain is built from TRBV5-1 and TRBJ2-7; TRBD1 aligns across 9 bases. V lost 4 bases to trimming and J lost 2 bases; unmatched junction nucleotides: 13. The germline V gene encodes CDR1 SGHRS and CDR2 YFSETQ. CDR3 length: 17 residues. CDR3 sequence reads: CASSRGQGRLAAYEQYF. CDR3 nucleotide sequence: TGCGCCAGCAGCCGCGGACAGGGGCGACTAGCAGCCTACGAGCAGTACTTC.

The chain couples TRBV19 to TRBJ2-7; TRBD1 might be the D (6 bases). CDR3 length: 11 amino acids. Germline V CDR1 and CDR2: LNHDA, SQIVND (reference sequence). The germline V and J ends were trimmed by 8 bases and 4 bases, with 9 bases remaining between them. CDR3 sequence: CASSQGYEQYF. The CDR3 DNA follows: TGTGCCAGTTCGCAGGGGTACGAGCAGTACTTC.

V and J are TRBV19 and TRBJ1-5; no definite D call. The germline gives CDR1 LNHDA, CDR2 SQIVND (reference sequence). The CDR3 totals 16 residues. With 6 bases removed from V and 4 bases from J, the gap between germline ends came to 19 bases. CDR3 nucleotides: TGTGCCAGTAGGCCCCGAAGGGCTGGAGGGAATCAGCCCCAGCATTTT. Translation: CASRPRRAGGNQPQHF.

The CDR3 loop is CASSMLRTGTLAGHGYTF. The DNA for the CDR3 is TGTGCCAGTAGTATGCTTAGGACAGGTACCCTCGCGGGTCACGGCTACACCTTC. The chain links TRBV19 to TRBJ1-2, with 7 bases lining up with TRBD1. J was trimmed by 8 bases and V by 3 bases; bases with no gene match: 21. This CDR3 spans 18 amino acids. From germline, CDR1 is LNHDA and CDR2 SQIVND (reference sequence).

The CDR3 sequence is CASSYPPGQGKGNTEAFF. CDR3 bases: TGTGCCAGCAGTTACCCCCCGGGACAGGGGAAGGGGAACACTGAAGCTTTCTTT. The gene calls are TRBV6-2 or TRBV6-3 and TRBJ1-1; 10 bases agree with TRBD1. Germline V gene data show CDR1 as MNHEY and CDR2 as SVGEGT. The CDR3 length is 18 residues. After removal of 2 bases from V and 1 base from J, the junction contained 10 bases not matched to a gene.